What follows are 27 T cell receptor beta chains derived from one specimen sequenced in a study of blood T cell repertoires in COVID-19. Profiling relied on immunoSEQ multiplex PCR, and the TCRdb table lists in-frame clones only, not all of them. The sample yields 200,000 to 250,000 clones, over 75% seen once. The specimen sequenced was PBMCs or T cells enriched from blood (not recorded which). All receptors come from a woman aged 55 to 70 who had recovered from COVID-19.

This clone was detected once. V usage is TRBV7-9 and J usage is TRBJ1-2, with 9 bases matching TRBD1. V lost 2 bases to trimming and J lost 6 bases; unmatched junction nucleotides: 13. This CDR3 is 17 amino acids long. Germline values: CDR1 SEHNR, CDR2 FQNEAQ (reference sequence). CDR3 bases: TGTGCCAGCAGCTTACAGATTGAGGGACAGGGCTCAGATGGCTACACCTTC. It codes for CASSLQIEGQGSDGYTF.

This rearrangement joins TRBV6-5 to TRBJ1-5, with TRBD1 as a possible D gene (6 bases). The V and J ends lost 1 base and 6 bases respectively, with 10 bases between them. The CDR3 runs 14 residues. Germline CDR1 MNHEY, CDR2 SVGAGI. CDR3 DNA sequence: TGTGCCAGCAGTTACTTACAGGGCGGTCAGCCCCAGCATTTT. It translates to CASSYLQGGQPQHF.

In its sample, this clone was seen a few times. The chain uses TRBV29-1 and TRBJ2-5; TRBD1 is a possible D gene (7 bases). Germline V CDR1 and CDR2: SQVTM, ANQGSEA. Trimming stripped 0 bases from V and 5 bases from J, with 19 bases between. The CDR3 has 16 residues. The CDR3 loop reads CSVEDPDREVYETQYF. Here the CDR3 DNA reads TGCAGCGTTGAAGATCCCGACAGGGAGGTATATGAGACCCAGTACTTC.

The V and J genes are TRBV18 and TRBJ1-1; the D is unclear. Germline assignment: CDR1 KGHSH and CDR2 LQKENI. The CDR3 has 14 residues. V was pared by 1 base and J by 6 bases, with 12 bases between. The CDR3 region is CASSPLNPAAEAFF. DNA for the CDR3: TGTGCCAGCTCACCACTAAACCCCGCAGCTGAAGCTTTCTTT.

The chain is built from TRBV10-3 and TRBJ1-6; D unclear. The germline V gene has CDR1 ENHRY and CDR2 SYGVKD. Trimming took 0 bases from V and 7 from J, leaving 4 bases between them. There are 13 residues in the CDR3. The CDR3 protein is CAISESRNSPLHF. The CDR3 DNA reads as TGTGCCATCAGTGAGTCGCGGAATTCACCCCTCCACTTT.

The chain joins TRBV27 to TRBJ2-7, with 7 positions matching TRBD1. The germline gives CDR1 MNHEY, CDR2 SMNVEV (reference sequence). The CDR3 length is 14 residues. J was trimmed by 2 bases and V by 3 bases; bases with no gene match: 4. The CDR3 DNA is TGTGCCAGCAGTTTCACAGGGGCCACCTACGAGCAGTACTTC. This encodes CASSFTGATYEQYF.

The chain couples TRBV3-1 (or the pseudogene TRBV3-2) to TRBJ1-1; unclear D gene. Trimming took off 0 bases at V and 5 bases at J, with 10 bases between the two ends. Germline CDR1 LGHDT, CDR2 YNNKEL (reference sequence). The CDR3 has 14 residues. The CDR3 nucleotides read TGTGCCAGCAGCCAAGAGGGTGGGAGAACTGAAGCTTTCTTT. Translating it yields CASSQEGGRTEAFF.

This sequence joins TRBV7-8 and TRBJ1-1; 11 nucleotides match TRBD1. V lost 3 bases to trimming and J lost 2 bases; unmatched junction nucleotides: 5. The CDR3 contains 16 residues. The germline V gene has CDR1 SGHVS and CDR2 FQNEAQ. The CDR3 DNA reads TGTGCCAGCAGCTTCGGGACAGGGGGAACTAACACTGAAGCTTTCTTT. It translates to CASSFGTGGTNTEAFF.

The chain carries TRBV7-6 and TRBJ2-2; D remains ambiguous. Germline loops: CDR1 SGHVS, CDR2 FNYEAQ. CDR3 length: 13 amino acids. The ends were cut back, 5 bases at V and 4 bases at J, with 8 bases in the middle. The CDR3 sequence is CASSPFSTGELFF. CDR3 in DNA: TGTGCCAGCAGCCCCTTTAGCACCGGGGAGCTGTTTTTT.

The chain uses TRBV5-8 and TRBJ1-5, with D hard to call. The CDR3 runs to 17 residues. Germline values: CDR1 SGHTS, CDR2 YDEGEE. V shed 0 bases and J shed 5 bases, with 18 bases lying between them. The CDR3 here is CASSLEPSNGMDQPQHF. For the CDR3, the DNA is TGTGCCAGCAGCTTGGAACCGAGTAACGGGATGGATCAGCCCCAGCATTTT.

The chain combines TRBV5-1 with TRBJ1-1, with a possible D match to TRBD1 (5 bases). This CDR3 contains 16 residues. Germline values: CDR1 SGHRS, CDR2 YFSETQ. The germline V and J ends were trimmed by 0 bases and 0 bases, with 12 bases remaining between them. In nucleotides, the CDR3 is TGCGCCAGCAGCTTGGCGGGGGGAGGCATGAACACTGAAGCTTTCTTT. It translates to CASSLAGGGMNTEAFF.

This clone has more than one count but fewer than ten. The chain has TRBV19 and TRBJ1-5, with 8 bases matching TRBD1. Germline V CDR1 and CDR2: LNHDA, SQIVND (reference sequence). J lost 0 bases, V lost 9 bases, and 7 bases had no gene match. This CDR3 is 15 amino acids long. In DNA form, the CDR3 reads TGTGCCAGCGGGACAGGCTTTTATAGCAATCAGCCCCAGCATTTT. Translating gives CASGTGFYSNQPQHF.

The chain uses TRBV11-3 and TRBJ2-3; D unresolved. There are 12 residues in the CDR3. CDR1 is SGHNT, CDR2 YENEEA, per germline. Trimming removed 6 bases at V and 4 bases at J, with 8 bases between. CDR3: CASSIGSDTQYF. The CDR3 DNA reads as TGTGCCAGCAGTATCGGGTCAGATACGCAGTATTTT.

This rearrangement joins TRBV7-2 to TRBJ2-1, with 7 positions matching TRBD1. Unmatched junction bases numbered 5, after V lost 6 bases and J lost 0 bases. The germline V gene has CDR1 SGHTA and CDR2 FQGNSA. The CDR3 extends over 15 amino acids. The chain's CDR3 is CASRGQVSSYNEQFF. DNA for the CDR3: TGTGCCAGCAGAGGACAGGTTAGCTCCTACAATGAGCAGTTCTTC.

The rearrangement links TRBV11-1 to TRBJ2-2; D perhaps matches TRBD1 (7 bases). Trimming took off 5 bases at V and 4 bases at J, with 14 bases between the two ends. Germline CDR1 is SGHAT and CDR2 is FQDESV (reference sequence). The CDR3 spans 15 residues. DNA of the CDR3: TGTGCCAGCAGCCCCCGACAGGGAGGCACCGGGGAGCTGTTTTTT. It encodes CASSPRQGGTGELFF.

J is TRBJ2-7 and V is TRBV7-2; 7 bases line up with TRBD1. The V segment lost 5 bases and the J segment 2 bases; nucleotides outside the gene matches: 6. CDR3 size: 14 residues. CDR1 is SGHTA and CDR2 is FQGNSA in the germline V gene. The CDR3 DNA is TGTGCCAGCAGCCTCGGGACAGAAGCCTACGAGCAGTACTTC. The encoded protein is CASSLGTEAYEQYF.

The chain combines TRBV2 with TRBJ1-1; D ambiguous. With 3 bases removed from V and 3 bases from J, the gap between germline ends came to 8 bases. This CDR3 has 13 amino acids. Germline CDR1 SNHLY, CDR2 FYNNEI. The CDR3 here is CASSDPRDTEAFF. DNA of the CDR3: TGTGCCAGCAGTGACCCCCGGGACACTGAAGCTTTCTTT.

DNA of the CDR3: TGCGCCAGCAGCCAAGATTACCGGCGGGGGGCCGTTACGACCACAGATACGCAGTATTTT. It is translated as CASSQDYRRGAVTTTDTQYF. The genes are TRBV4-3 and TRBJ2-3, with 8 bases aligning to TRBD2. The CDR3 consists of 20 residues. V gave up 0 bases and J gave up 2 bases; unmatched junction bases: 16. CDR1 is LGHNA and CDR2 is YSLEER in the germline V gene.

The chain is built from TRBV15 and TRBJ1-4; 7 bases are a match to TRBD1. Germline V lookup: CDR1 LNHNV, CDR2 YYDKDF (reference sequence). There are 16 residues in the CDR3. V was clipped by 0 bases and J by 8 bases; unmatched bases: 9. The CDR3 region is CATSRDQTGSREKLFF. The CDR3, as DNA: TGTGCCACCAGCAGAGATCAGACAGGGAGTAGGGAAAAACTGTTTTTT.

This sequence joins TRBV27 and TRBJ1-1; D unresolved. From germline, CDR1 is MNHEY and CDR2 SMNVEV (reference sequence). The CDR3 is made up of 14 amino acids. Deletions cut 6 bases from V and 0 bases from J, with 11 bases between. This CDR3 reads CASSLLALNTEAFF. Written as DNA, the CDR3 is TGTGCCAGCAGCCTCTTAGCTTTGAACACTGAAGCTTTCTTT.

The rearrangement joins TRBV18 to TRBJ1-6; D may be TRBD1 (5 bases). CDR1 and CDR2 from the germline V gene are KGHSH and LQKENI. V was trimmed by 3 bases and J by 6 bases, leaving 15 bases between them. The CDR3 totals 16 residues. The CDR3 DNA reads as TGTGCCAGCTCACCGGCTCGACAGCTTCTTAATTCACCCCTCCACTTT. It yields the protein CASSPARQLLNSPLHF. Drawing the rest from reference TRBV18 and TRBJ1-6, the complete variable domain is NAGVMQNPRHLVRRRGQEARLRCSPMKGHSHVYWYRQLPEEGLKFMVYLQKENIIDESGMPKERFSAEFPKEGPSILRIQQVVRGDSAAYFCASSPARQLLNSPLHFGNGTRLTVT.

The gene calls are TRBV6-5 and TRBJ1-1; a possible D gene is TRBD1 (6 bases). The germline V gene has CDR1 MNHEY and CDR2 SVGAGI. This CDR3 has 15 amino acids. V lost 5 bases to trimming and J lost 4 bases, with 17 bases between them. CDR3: CASSRPNRAGTEAFF. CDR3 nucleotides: TGTGCCAGCAGTCGACCCAACAGGGCCGGCACTGAAGCTTTCTTT.

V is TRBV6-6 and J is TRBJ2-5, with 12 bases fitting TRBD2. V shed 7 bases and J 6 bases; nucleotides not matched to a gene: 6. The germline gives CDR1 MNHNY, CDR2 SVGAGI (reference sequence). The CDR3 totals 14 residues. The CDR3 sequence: CASTRTSGEQTQYF. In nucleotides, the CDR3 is TGTGCCAGCACAAGGACTAGCGGGGAGCAGACCCAGTACTTC.

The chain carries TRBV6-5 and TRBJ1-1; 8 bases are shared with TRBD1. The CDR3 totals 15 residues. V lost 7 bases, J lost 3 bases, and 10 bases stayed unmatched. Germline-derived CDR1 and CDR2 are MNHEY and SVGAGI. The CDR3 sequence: CASTLRAGGHTEAFF. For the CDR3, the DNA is TGTGCCAGCACCCTACGGGCAGGGGGCCACACTGAAGCTTTCTTT.

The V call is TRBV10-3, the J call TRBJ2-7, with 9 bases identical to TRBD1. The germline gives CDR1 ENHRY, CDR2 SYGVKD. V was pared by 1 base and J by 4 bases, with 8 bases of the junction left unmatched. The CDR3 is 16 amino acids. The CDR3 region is CAISEFWTGDRYEQYF. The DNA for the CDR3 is TGTGCCATCAGTGAGTTTTGGACAGGGGACCGGTACGAGCAGTACTTC.

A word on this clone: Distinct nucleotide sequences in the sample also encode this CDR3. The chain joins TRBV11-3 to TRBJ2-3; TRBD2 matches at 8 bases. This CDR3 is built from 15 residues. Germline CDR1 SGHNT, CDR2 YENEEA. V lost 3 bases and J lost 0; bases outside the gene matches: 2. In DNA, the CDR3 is TGTGCCAGCAGCTTCGGCGGGGGGAGCACAGATACGCAGTATTTT. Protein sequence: CASSFGGGSTDTQYF. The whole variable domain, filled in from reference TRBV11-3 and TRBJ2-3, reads EAGVVQSPRYKIIEKKQPVAFWCNPISGHNTLYWYLQNLGQGPELLIRYENEEAVDDSQLPKDRFSAERLKGVDSTLKIQPAELGDSAVYLCASSFGGGSTDTQYFGPGTRLTVL.

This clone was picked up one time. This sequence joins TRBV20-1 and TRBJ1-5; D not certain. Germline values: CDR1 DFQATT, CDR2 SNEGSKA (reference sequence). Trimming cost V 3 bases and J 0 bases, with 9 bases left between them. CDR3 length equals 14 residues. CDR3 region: CSASVQYSNQPQHF. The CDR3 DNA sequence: TGCAGTGCTAGTGTACAGTATAGCAATCAGCCCCAGCATTTT.